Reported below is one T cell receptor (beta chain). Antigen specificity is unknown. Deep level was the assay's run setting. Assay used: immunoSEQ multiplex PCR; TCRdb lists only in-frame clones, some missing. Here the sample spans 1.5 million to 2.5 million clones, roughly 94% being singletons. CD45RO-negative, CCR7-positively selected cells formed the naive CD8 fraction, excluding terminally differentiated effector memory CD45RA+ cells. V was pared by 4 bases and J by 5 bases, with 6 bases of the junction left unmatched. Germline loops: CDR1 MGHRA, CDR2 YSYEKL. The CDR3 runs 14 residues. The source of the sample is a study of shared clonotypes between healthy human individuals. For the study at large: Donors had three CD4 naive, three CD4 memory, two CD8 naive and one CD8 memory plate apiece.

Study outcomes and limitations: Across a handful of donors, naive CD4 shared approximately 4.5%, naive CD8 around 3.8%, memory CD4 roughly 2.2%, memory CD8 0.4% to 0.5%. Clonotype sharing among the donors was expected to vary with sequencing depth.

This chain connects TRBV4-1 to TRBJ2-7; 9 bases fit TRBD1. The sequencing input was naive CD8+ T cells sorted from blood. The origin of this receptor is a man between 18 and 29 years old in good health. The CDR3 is CASSPSGTGNEQYF. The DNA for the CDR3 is TGCGCCAGCAGCCCTTCTGGGACAGGGAACGAGCAGTACTTC.